The sequence of this T cell receptor (beta chain) was determined in a study of cytomegalovirus exposure and HLA in healthy donors. With regard to this clone: Its target is not known.

The V gene's germline CDR1 is SEHNR and CDR2 FQNEAQ (reference sequence). With V trimmed by 7 bases and J by 10 bases, 13 bases remained unmatched. This CDR3 has 14 residues. The PCR had 60 Vbeta and 13 Jbeta primers. Data came from immunoSEQ multiplex PCR; TCRdb stores just in-frame clones and leaves some out. The sample contains over 150,000 clones, roughly four fifths of which appear only once. Findings of the study overall: Per published accounts, TCR beta sequences correctly predicted the HLA-A and HLA-B alleles of most subjects.

This chain uses TRBV7-9 with TRBJ2-1, with 7 nucleotides matching TRBD2. This TCR came from a woman between 50 and 59 years old in good health and CMV-seronegative. Sequenced sample: PBMCs. CDR3 amino acids: CASTTLGGEEEQFF. Written as DNA, the CDR3 is TGTGCCAGCACCACCTTGGGGGGGGAGGAGGAGCAGTTCTTC.